The rows below give T cell receptor beta chains drawn from one sample of a study of cytomegalovirus exposure and HLA in healthy donors. The method was immunoSEQ multiplex PCR; TCRdb's version includes in-frame clones alone and lacks a portion of them. The sample records over 150,000 clones, just under 75% being singletons. The sequenced sample was PBMCs. The receptor source for this set is a man in his thirties or forties in good health and CMV-seropositive. The conserved cysteine and the conserved F or W are not part of the CDR3 here. The order of the fields is V gene, CDR3 protein.

v_call: TRBV6-5
cdr3_aa: ASSWGQGSYEQY

v_call: TRBV25-1
cdr3_aa: ASSLTGSRETQY

v_call: TRBV19
cdr3_aa: ASSVTGTYGYT

v_call: TRBV7-2
cdr3_aa: ASSGGQGWEKLF

v_call: TRBV28
cdr3_aa: ASSLLRLAGQETQY

v_call: TRBV13
cdr3_aa: ASSLGRGETQY

v_call: TRBV7-3
cdr3_aa: ASSLIPGQGFGELF

v_call: TRBV7-2
cdr3_aa: ASSLVAGGKSSYNEQF

v_call: TRBV7-3
cdr3_aa: ASSLYGGGETQY

v_call: TRBV11-3
cdr3_aa: ASSLTGNTEAF

v_call: TRBV10-3
cdr3_aa: AISAQGWEQF

v_call: TRBV7-7
cdr3_aa: ASSPDRETQY

v_call: TRBV7-6
cdr3_aa: ASSSGGGRNYEQY

v_call: TRBV5-1
cdr3_aa: ASSLGHDYGYT

v_call: TRBV7-9
cdr3_aa: ASSPQGAREKLF

v_call: TRBV7-6
cdr3_aa: ASGLGAGGYT

v_call: TRBV4-1
cdr3_aa: ASSKGSSGAYNEQF

v_call: TRBV30
cdr3_aa: AWSFGTGGTEAF

v_call: TRBV5-4
cdr3_aa: ASSLDRGAAGTQY

v_call: TRBV19
cdr3_aa: ASSRTGYGTDTQY

v_call: TRBV11-3
cdr3_aa: ASSPRLAGTGPYNEQF

v_call: TRBV6-1
cdr3_aa: ASRETAGYGEPQH

v_call: TRBV7-2
cdr3_aa: ASSLGGQGNQPQH

v_call: TRBV28
cdr3_aa: ASSKRAGLGNTIY

v_call: TRBV5-1
cdr3_aa: ASSLEDRAQETQY

v_call: TRBV7-7
cdr3_aa: ASSPSGLDTQY

v_call: TRBV7-6
cdr3_aa: ASSLEVGGFGQPQH

v_call: TRBV5-4
cdr3_aa: ASSLSGRIGNEQF

v_call: TRBV5-6
cdr3_aa: ASSLMLGGQAYTNYGYT